The 3 T cell receptor beta chains below all came from one sample that was sequenced in a study of blood T cells in healthy people across ages (dated by TCRdb to the mid-2010s). The library came from 5' RACE. Data came from an Illumina HiSeq 2500. A second PCR of about 7 to 12 cycles was run with a J-beta primer mix and a sample-barcoded 5' primer. TCRdb redid the processing of the public reads, applying fastp at Q25 and MiXCR, and retained in-frame beta chains. When rows share a CDR3 protein, they turn into one entry using the most common DNA and genes. The sample contains about 620,000 distinct CDR3 sequences, 52% of them found a single time. Approximately 12% of the sample rests with the top ten. The sequenced sample consisted of blood. The receptors stem from a woman of 80 years or more in good health.

The J gene is TRBJ2-7, the V gene TRBV29-1; D is ambiguous. The closer fit of TRBJ2-5 to the DNA end suggests the J call may be wrong. The CDR3 has 10 amino acids. Germline CDR1 is SQVTM and CDR2 is ANQGSEA. CDR3 DNA sequence: TGCAGCGCGCGGTTGGAGACCCAGTACTTC. It specifies CSARLETQYF.

The chain recombines TRBV4-3 with TRBJ2-2; 9 nucleotides line up with TRBD2. The junction had 8 bases not matched to a gene; V was cut back by 2 bases and J by 7 bases. The CDR3 contains 16 residues. Germline V gene lookup returns CDR1 LGHNA and CDR2 YSLEER. CDR3 protein: CASSQIWRGGNGELFF. CDR3 DNA: TGCGCCAGCAGCCAAATTTGGCGGGGGGGCAACGGGGAGCTGTTTTTT.

This clonotype appeared a single time. The junction does not match germline at one end; this may be a read error. This rearrangement joins TRBV10-3 to TRBJ1-1; D not resolved. The CDR3 covers 13 residues. In germline, CDR1 is ENHRY, CDR2 SYGVKD. CDR3 protein: CVIRKGMNTEAFF. The CDR3 DNA is TGTGTCATCAGAAAGGGCATGAACACTGAAGCTTTCTTT.